Listed below are T cell receptor beta chains from one sample, sequenced in a study of control samples from healthy donors and cancer patients. The method was immunoSEQ multiplex PCR; TCRdb's version includes in-frame clones alone and lacks a portion of them. This sample has 150,000 to 200,000 clones, with around 94% found just once. Sequenced sample: PBMCs. Every receptor here comes from a man in his sixties with colorectal cancer. CDR3s include the opening cysteine and the closing phenylalanine or tryptophan. A D gene is named only where the DNA matches it firmly. For some rows the clone size is stated as once, few or many, or as a class when expanded; others skip it.

abundance: .; v_gene: TRBV10-3; j_gene: TRBJ2-7; d_gene: .; CDR3nt: TGTGCCATCAGTGATGACCGTGAGGAGCAGTACTTC; CDR3aa: CAISDDREEQYF
abundance: .; v_gene: TRBV14; j_gene: TRBJ1-2; d_gene: .; CDR3nt: TGTGCCAGCAGCCACACCGGGACGGTCTATGGCTACACCTTC; CDR3aa: CASSHTGTVYGYTF
abundance: .; v_gene: TRBV2; j_gene: TRBJ1-3; d_gene: .; CDR3nt: TGTGCCAGCAGTATCCTCCGGGGACAATTGGGAAACACCATATATTTT; CDR3aa: CASSILRGQLGNTIYF
abundance: .; v_gene: TRBV3-1/TRBV3-2; j_gene: TRBJ1-3; d_gene: .; CDR3nt: TGTGCCAGCAGCCAAGTTCCCTCTGGAAACACCATATATTTT; CDR3aa: CASSQVPSGNTIYF
abundance: once; v_gene: TRBV6-5; j_gene: TRBJ2-1; d_gene: TRBD1; CDR3nt: TGTGCCAGCAGGCCTACGGACAGGGAGCAGTTCTTC; CDR3aa: CASRPTDREQFF
abundance: .; v_gene: TRBV13; j_gene: TRBJ2-3; d_gene: TRBD2; CDR3nt: TGTGCCAGCAGCGTAAGGACTTCTACGACTAGCGGGGGCACAGATACGCAGTATTTT; CDR3aa: CASSVRTSTTSGGTDTQYF
abundance: .; v_gene: TRBV9; j_gene: TRBJ2-1; d_gene: TRBD2; CDR3nt: TGTGCCAGCAGCGTAGAAGGGGGGCTAGCGGGGTCCTACAATGAGCAGTTCTTC; CDR3aa: CASSVEGGLAGSYNEQFF
abundance: .; v_gene: TRBV5-4; j_gene: TRBJ2-7; d_gene: .; CDR3nt: TGTGCCAGCAGCTTGGCCTGGGACACCGGCTACGAGCAGTACTTC; CDR3aa: CASSLAWDTGYEQYF
abundance: .; v_gene: TRBV12-2; j_gene: TRBJ1-2; d_gene: .; CDR3nt: TGTGCAAGTCGCCACCCGTCGGGGGGGGTGGTTAACTATGGCTACACCTTC; CDR3aa: CASRHPSGGVVNYGYTF
abundance: .; v_gene: TRBV5-5; j_gene: TRBJ1-1; d_gene: TRBD1; CDR3nt: TGTGCCAGCAGCCGGGACAGGGATTTCGGCACTGAAGCTTTCTTT; CDR3aa: CASSRDRDFGTEAFF
abundance: .; v_gene: TRBV6-1; j_gene: TRBJ1-1; d_gene: .; CDR3nt: TGTGCCAGCAGTGAAGCCGGTCTGTCATCGAACACTGAAGCTTTCTTT; CDR3aa: CASSEAGLSSNTEAFF
abundance: .; v_gene: TRBV6-5; j_gene: TRBJ2-2; d_gene: TRBD2; CDR3nt: TGTGCCAGCAGTCCTCTAGCGGGGAACACCGGGGAGCTGTTTTTT; CDR3aa: CASSPLAGNTGELFF
abundance: .; v_gene: TRBV10-1; j_gene: TRBJ2-3; d_gene: .; CDR3nt: TGCGCCAGCAGTGAGTCGAGCGGTACGCAGTATTTT; CDR3aa: CASSESSGTQYF
abundance: .; v_gene: TRBV28; j_gene: TRBJ1-3; d_gene: .; CDR3nt: TGTGCCAGCAGTTCGTCCGGGGGGTTTACTGGAAACACCATATATTTT; CDR3aa: CASSSSGGFTGNTIYF
abundance: .; v_gene: TRBV6-5; j_gene: TRBJ1-2; d_gene: .; CDR3nt: TGTGCCAGCAGTACTCCGGACGGAGAAGGGGGCTACACCTTC; CDR3aa: CASSTPDGEGGYTF
abundance: .; v_gene: TRBV5-6; j_gene: TRBJ1-1; d_gene: .; CDR3nt: TGTGCCAGCATCCTCTCGGGAAGTAGGGACACTGAAGCTTTCTTT; CDR3aa: CASILSGSRDTEAFF
abundance: .; v_gene: TRBV6-4; j_gene: TRBJ1-1; d_gene: TRBD1; CDR3nt: TGTGCCAGCAGCGATGACAGGGGCGCTGAAGCTTTCTTT; CDR3aa: CASSDDRGAEAFF
abundance: .; v_gene: TRBV6-5; j_gene: TRBJ1-1; d_gene: .; CDR3nt: TGTGCCAGCAGGGACGGGAACACTGAAGCTTTCTTT; CDR3aa: CASRDGNTEAFF
abundance: .; v_gene: TRBV2; j_gene: TRBJ1-1; d_gene: TRBD1; CDR3nt: TGTGCCAGCAGGGGACAGGGAGGGTTACGTAGGGAAGCTTTCTTT; CDR3aa: CASRGQGGLRREAFF
abundance: once; v_gene: TRBV6-5; j_gene: TRBJ2-2; d_gene: .; CDR3nt: TGTGCCAGCGGAGGGGGCCTCGGGGAGCTGTTTTTT; CDR3aa: CASGGGLGELFF
abundance: .; v_gene: TRBV6-4; j_gene: TRBJ2-3; d_gene: .; CDR3nt: TGTGCCAGCAGCGGGGATACAGATACGCAGTATTTT; CDR3aa: CASSGDTDTQYF